Given below is one T cell receptor (beta chain) in context. Its antigen is not yet known. Nothing much larger sits one base from this clone, and base qualities are not available. Trimmed from V: 4 bases; trimmed from J: 5 bases; junction bases lacking a gene match: 6. The germline V gene encodes CDR1 SGHRS and CDR2 YFSETQ. Measured from the cysteine to the phenylalanine, the CDR3 is 16 residues long. CDR3 DNA only is kept here, 48 bases in frame from base 1. These data belong to a study of blood T cell repertoires in COVID-19 (dated by TCRdb to the early 2020s). A note on the overall study: The collaborator samples originated in the United States, Italy and Spain and spanned the acute and convalescent phases of COVID-19. The prospective study material was composed of cDNA or gDNA derived from T cells, B-cell-depleted T cells, or PBMCs. The dataset comprised deeply sampled blood TCRbeta repertoires from subjects exposed to, actively infected with, or recovered from COVID-19. The repertoires were released in a freely available public database meant as a resource for research on the immune response to SARS-CoV-2. Samples were obtained from the ongoing ImmuneRACE study (first 160 participants) and from over a thousand subjects provided by 6 global collaborators. The sample metadata nearly always contained a de-identified subject ID, COVID-19 status, age in years and sex. Where HLA class I and class II types were available, the types were taken from metadata supplied by the sample provider, not from assay-based typing.

In the prospective study, participants were roughly 18 to 100 years old, resided in under 30 geographic areas of the United States, and were enrolled through a virtual design. In the prospective study, cohorts were assigned on the basis of participant-reported clinical history obtained from a screening survey and a study questionnaire. Recovered participants in ImmuneRACE Cohort 3 were defined as having two consecutive negative NP/OP PCR tests, clearance from a healthcare professional, or resolution of symptoms. In the prospective study, whole blood, serum and a nasopharyngeal or oropharyngeal swab were collected from each participant by mobile phlebotomists. Participants in the prospective study had the option to provide additional blood draws and questionnaires over a 2-month period. Before DNA extraction, blood samples from the prospective study were shipped at room temperature or frozen. TCRbeta CDR3 regions were amplified from genomic DNA using the immunoSEQ Assay, a bias-controlled multiplex PCR. The original pipeline was this. The number of nucleated cells in each sample was estimated from the amplification of reference gene primers within the assay. Sequence reads were collapsed and filtered to measure the absolute abundance of every unique TCRbeta CDR3 rearrangement. Productive Simpson clonality was computed per sample as the square root of Simpson's diversity index over productive rearrangements. The table comes from immuneACCESS by way of TCRdb, which keeps in-frame sequences with V and J called. Part of the clones is missing from these tables; in studies checked, under half for an unresolved V gene and the rest for unknown reasons. D and trimming were read from the DNA, whereas the V and J calls and clone size are those reported in that table. A total of about 100,000 clones appear in this sample, approximately 83% of them only once. The ten largest clones take up 2% to 3% of the sample.

What the work shows at the level of the full study, not this receptor alone: The quantity of clinical and demographic metadata differed by source and by participant and was supplied without curation.

Sequenced: PBMCs or T cells enriched from blood (not recorded which). Rearrangement joined TRBV5-1 to TRBJ2-5; 15 middle bases align to TRBD2. This clonotype originated in a woman between 45 and 60 years old who had recovered from COVID-19. CDR3 protein: CASSPGLAGGQETQYF. The DNA sequence reads TGCGCCAGCAGCCCCGGACTAGCGGGGGGGCAGGAGACCCAGTACTTC. The CDR3 plus the reference TRBV5-1 and TRBJ2-5 genes for the other parts give the full variable domain: KAGVTQTPRYLIKTRGQQVTLSCSPISGHRSVSWYQQTPGQGLQFLFEYFSETQRNKGNFPGRFSGRQFSNSRSEMNVSTLELGDSALYLCASSPGLAGGQETQYFGPGTRLLVL.